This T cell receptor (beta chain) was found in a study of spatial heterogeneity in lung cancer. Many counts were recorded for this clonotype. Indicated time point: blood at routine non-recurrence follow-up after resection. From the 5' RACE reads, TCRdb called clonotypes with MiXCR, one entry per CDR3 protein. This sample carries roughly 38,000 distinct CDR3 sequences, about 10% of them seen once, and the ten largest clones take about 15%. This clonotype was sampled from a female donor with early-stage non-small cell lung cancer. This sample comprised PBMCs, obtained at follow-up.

CDR3 bases: TGTGCCAGCAGTTACGGGACAGGGGTCTATGGCTACACCTTC. This translates into CASSYGTGVYGYTF. V is TRBV28 and J is TRBJ1-2; 10 bases are shared with TRBD1. Trimming cost V 4 bases and J 4 bases; bases outside gene matches: 3. The CDR3 consists of 14 residues. Looked up from germline, CDR1 is MDHEN and CDR2 is SYDVKM.